These 23 T cell receptor beta chains came from one sample sequenced in a study of identical twins. TCRdb re-analysed the 5' RACE reads in MiXCR, keeping a single row per CDR3 protein. Among some 250,000 distinct CDR3 sequences listed, 6.5% were seen once. This sample was shared with a second study, whose subject was T cells expressing NK-cell markers.

Sample: CD8+ T cells sorted from blood. The receptors shown here come from a woman between 18 and 29 years old in good health.

V is TRBV3-1 and J is TRBJ2-1, with D uncertain. CDR1 is LGHDT, CDR2 YNNKEL, per germline (reference sequence). The CDR3 is 11 residues long. V lost 10 bases and J lost 2, with 6 bases in between. The CDR3 DNA sequence: TGTGCCACCCAGGCCTACAATGAGCAGTTCTTC. As protein: CATQAYNEQFF.

CDR3 loop: CASSFTGTSGITPYNEQFF. CDR3 bases: TGCGCCAGCAGCTTCACCGGGACTAGCGGGATTACACCCTACAATGAGCAGTTCTTC. The chain recombines TRBV5-1 with TRBJ2-1; TRBD2 agrees at 13 bases. The CDR3 spans 19 residues. V shed 2 bases and J 2 bases; nucleotides not matched to a gene: 10. Germline V gives CDR1 SGHRS, CDR2 YFSETQ. Together with reference TRBV5-1 and TRBJ2-1, the CDR3 gives the full variable domain: KAGVTQTPRYLIKTRGQQVTLSCSPISGHRSVSWYQQTPGQGLQFLFEYFSETQRNKGNFPGRFSGRQFSNSRSEMNVSTLELGDSALYLCASSFTGTSGITPYNEQFFGPGTRLTVL.

In its sample, this clonotype was seen many times. The chain employs TRBV12-3 or TRBV12-4 and TRBJ2-7, with unresolved D. Between the trimmed V and J ends, which lost 5 bases and 1 base, there was a span of 9 bases. The CDR3 extends over 13 amino acids. The CDR3, as DNA: TGTGCCAGCAGTAACCCCTCTTCCTACGAGCAGTACTTC. Protein sequence: CASSNPSSYEQYF.

V and J are TRBV4-2 and TRBJ2-3, with D perhaps TRBD1 or TRBD2 (5 bases each). Germline-derived CDR1 and CDR2 are LGHNA and YNFKEQ. The CDR3 contains 13 residues. Trimming took off 0 bases at V and 11 bases at J, with 12 bases between the two ends. CDR3 nucleotides: TGTGCCAGCAGCCAAGAAGGTCAGGGAGTGCAGTATTTT. Its translation is CASSQEGQGVQYF.

In its sample, this clonotype was seen a few times. The J gene is TRBJ2-7, the V gene TRBV7-6; D is tentatively TRBD1 or TRBD2 (5 bases each). The CDR3 is made up of 13 amino acids. Germline CDR1 is SGHVS and CDR2 is FNYEAQ. With 2 bases removed from V and 7 bases from J, the gap between germline ends came to 12 bases. CDR3 protein: CASSLLGELEQYF. CDR3 sequence (DNA): TGTGCCAGCAGCTTATTGGGGGAACTGGAGCAGTACTTC.

The chain uses TRBV6-1 and TRBJ1-2; 7 bases line up with TRBD1. The CDR3 runs to 16 residues. The ends lost 6 bases at V and 8 bases at J; junction bases unmatched: 18. The germline V gene has CDR1 MNHNS and CDR2 SASEGT. CDR3 protein: CASRIAALGQDQGYTF. The CDR3, as DNA: TGTGCCAGCAGAATTGCCGCCCTCGGACAGGACCAAGGCTACACCTTC.

V usage is TRBV13 and J usage is TRBJ1-1, with D uncertain. Trimming took off 2 bases at V and 11 bases at J, with 12 bases between the two ends. This CDR3 comprises 12 residues. CDR1 is PRHDT and CDR2 is FYEKMQ in the germline V gene (reference sequence). Here the CDR3 DNA reads TGTGCCAGCAGCTTAATTACCCCCGCGGCTTTCTTT. This encodes CASSLITPAAFF.

V is TRBV10-3 and J is TRBJ1-6; TRBD1 might be the D (5 bases). Germline V gene lookup returns CDR1 ENHRY and CDR2 SYGVKD. Trimming removed 2 bases at V and 8 bases at J, with 16 bases between. This CDR3 has 16 residues. This CDR3 is CAISEGAGIDDSPLHF. For the CDR3, the DNA is TGTGCCATCAGTGAGGGGGCAGGGATTGATGATTCACCCCTCCACTTT.

The rearrangement uses TRBV13 and TRBJ2-3; D is perhaps TRBD2 (6 bases). This CDR3 is 15 amino acids long. Germline-derived CDR1 and CDR2 are PRHDT and FYEKMQ (reference sequence). The V end was cut by 2 bases, the J end by 2 bases, with 11 bases between. For the CDR3, the DNA is TGTGCCAGCAGCTTACTTGGAGGGCACACAGATACGCAGTATTTT. Translation: CASSLLGGHTDTQYF. Full variable domain (rest looked up from reference TRBV13 and TRBJ2-3): AAGVIQSPRHLIKEKRETATLKCYPIPRHDTVYWYQQGPGQDPQFLISFYEKMQSDKGSIPDRFSAQQFSDYHSELNMSSLELGDSALYFCASSLLGGHTDTQYFGPGTRLTVL.

V gene TRBV6-5 combines with J gene TRBJ2-1; the D is unclear. CDR1 is MNHEY, CDR2 SVGAGI, per germline. V was cut by 6 bases and J by 8 bases, with 11 bases left in between. The CDR3 runs to 12 residues. Here the CDR3 reads CASSPGVYEQFF. CDR3 nucleotide sequence: TGTGCCAGCAGCCCCGGAGTCTATGAGCAGTTCTTC.

This clonotype was recorded a few times. This chain connects TRBV6-2 or TRBV6-3 to TRBJ2-1, with D perhaps given as TRBD1 or TRBD2 (6 bases each). Germline V CDR1 and CDR2: MNHEY, SVGEGT. This CDR3 has 16 amino acids. Trimming stripped 4 bases from V and 8 bases from J, with 21 bases between. This CDR3 is CASSSGDSLLIDEQFF. The CDR3 region has the DNA TGTGCCAGCAGTTCAGGGGACTCCCTATTGATCGATGAGCAGTTCTTC.

The V and J genes are TRBV9 and TRBJ2-1, with D possibly being TRBD2 (5 bases). The germline CDR1 and CDR2 sequences are SGDLS and YYNGEE. Trimming left V 1 base short and J 4 bases short, with 15 bases between. The CDR3 is 16 residues long. CDR3 residues: CASSVSPGTFYNEQFF. In nucleotides, the CDR3 is TGTGCCAGCAGCGTATCTCCGGGAACCTTTTACAATGAGCAGTTCTTC.

In this sample, this clonotype turned up many times. The chain carries TRBV3-1 and TRBJ2-7; maybe TRBD2 (5 bases). V gave up 2 bases and J gave up 0 bases, with 14 bases separating them. There are 16 residues in the CDR3. CDR1 and CDR2 from the germline V gene are LGHDT and YNNKEL (reference sequence). CDR3 sequence (DNA): TGTGCCAGCAGCCAACGGCCCGGGGAGAGCTCCTACGAGCAGTACTTC. Encoded protein: CASSQRPGESSYEQYF.

J is TRBJ2-5 and V is TRBV12-3 or TRBV12-4; D unresolved. Trimming removed 7 bases at V and 5 bases at J, with 20 bases between. The CDR3 loop spans 15 amino acids. For the CDR3, the DNA is TGTGCCAGCACGGACGGTGGCGGTCCCGTGGAGACCCAGTACTTC. Encoded protein: CASTDGGGPVETQYF.

This clonotype was counted ten times or more. J is TRBJ2-1 and V is TRBV13; the D gene is possibly TRBD2 (6 bases). This CDR3 comprises 18 residues. The germline V and J ends were trimmed by 5 bases and 7 bases, with 27 bases remaining between them. CDR1 and CDR2 (germline): PRHDT, FYEKMQ (reference sequence). CDR3 amino acids: CASSHRGEANSLRNEQFF. Here the CDR3 DNA reads TGTGCCAGCAGCCATCGAGGGGAGGCAAATAGTCTGAGGAATGAGCAGTTCTTC.

The V call is TRBV6-1, the J call TRBJ2-1; D is undetermined. V shed 7 bases and J shed 1 base, with 8 bases lying between them. The CDR3 is made up of 13 amino acids. Looked up from germline, CDR1 is MNHNS and CDR2 is SASEGT. The CDR3 DNA sequence: TGTGCCAGCAATAAGCTTTCCTACAATGAGCAGTTCTTC. Protein sequence: CASNKLSYNEQFF.

Ten or more counts support this clonotype. CDR3 nucleotide sequence: TGCAGCTGTAGCGACCCCGGGGCCCACAATGAGCAGTTCTTC. This codes for CSCSDPGAHNEQFF. The chain has TRBV29-1 and TRBJ2-1; either TRBD1 or TRBD2 may fit D (5 bases each). Germline CDR1 and CDR2: SQVTM and ANQGSEA. The CDR3 spans 14 residues. The V end lost 8 bases, the J end lost 5 bases, and 19 bases lay between the germline ends.

The CDR3 nucleotides read TGTGCCAGCTCAACGGGACTAGCTATGCTATCCTACAATGAGCAGTTCTTC. It codes for CASSTGLAMLSYNEQFF. This rearrangement joins TRBV18 to TRBJ2-1; 9 bases match TRBD2. The J segment lost 1 base and the V segment lost 5 bases, leaving 9 bases of the junction unmatched. CDR1 KGHSH and CDR2 LQKENI come from the germline V gene. This CDR3 has 17 amino acids. Supplemented by reference TRBV18 and TRBJ2-1, the full variable domain reads NAGVMQNPRHLVRRRGQEARLRCSPMKGHSHVYWYRQLPEEGLKFMVYLQKENIIDESGMPKERFSAEFPKEGPSILRIQQVVRGDSAAYFCASSTGLAMLSYNEQFFGPGTRLTVL.

This chain uses TRBV7-9 with TRBJ2-7, with D maybe TRBD1 (5 bases). The CDR3 extends over 13 amino acids. Trimming removed 5 bases from V and 2 bases from J, with 10 bases in between. The germline gives CDR1 SEHNR, CDR2 FQNEAQ (reference sequence). DNA for the CDR3: TGTGCCAGCAGCCGAGACAGCGCCTACGAGCAGTACTTC. It codes for CASSRDSAYEQYF.

This clonotype was seen a few times. The chain combines TRBV20-1 with TRBJ2-5, with D possibly matching TRBD2 (5 bases). This CDR3 contains 13 residues. V lost 3 bases, J lost 5 bases, and 13 bases lay in between. Germline V lookup: CDR1 DFQATT, CDR2 SNEGSKA (reference sequence). CDR3 in amino acids: CSASSGVQETQYF. The CDR3 DNA reads TGCAGTGCTAGCTCCGGGGTACAGGAGACCCAGTACTTC.

This clonotype showed up many times. The genes are TRBV12-3 or TRBV12-4 and TRBJ2-1; 14 bases agree with TRBD2. CDR3 length: 15 amino acids. With V trimmed by 5 bases and J by 7 bases, 4 bases remained unmatched. CDR3 protein: CASSGTSGRRNEQFF. The CDR3, as DNA: TGTGCCAGCAGTGGGACTAGCGGGAGAAGGAATGAGCAGTTCTTC.

V is TRBV4-3 and J is TRBJ2-6; the D gene is possibly TRBD1 (5 bases). V was trimmed by 0 bases and J by 0 bases, leaving 12 bases between them. The CDR3 loop spans 18 amino acids. Germline assignment: CDR1 LGHNA and CDR2 YSLEER. For the CDR3, the DNA is TGCGCCAGCAGCCAAGAAAGTAGGGGATCCTCTGGGGCCAACGTCCTGACTTTC. It translates to CASSQESRGSSGANVLTF.

This clonotype has more than one count but fewer than ten. V is TRBV9 and J is TRBJ1-5; tentatively, D is TRBD1 (5 bases). V dropped 4 bases and J dropped 5 bases, with 19 bases sitting between them. The length of the CDR3 is 16 residues. From germline, CDR1 is SGDLS and CDR2 YYNGEE. The CDR3 coding sequence is TGTGCCAGCAGCCCGGGGGACGGGGGGTGGCATCAGCCCCAGCATTTT. The encoded protein is CASSPGDGGWHQPQHF.